A selection of T cell receptor beta chains follows, all from one sample in a study of PD-1 blockade in classical Hodgkin lymphoma. The repertoire was sequenced with immunoSEQ multiplex PCR; TCRdb's copy has only in-frame clones and lacks some. The repertoire holds about 37,000 clones, with 76% as singletons. The input for sequencing was peripheral blood mononuclear cells (PBMCs), taken before the second cycle of nivolumab. The origin of the receptors is a human donor with classical Hodgkin lymphoma. Both conserved end residues are part of each CDR3. The D gene is left open where the match is weak. The size field is filled for only some rows; it gives once, few, many or a size class.

NA,NA,TRBJ2-5,TRBV7-6,CASSLRSRETQYF,TGTGCCAGCAGCTTGAGGAGCCGAGAGACCCAGTACTTC
NA,NA,TRBJ2-5,TRBV29-1,CSVVGGETQYF,TGCAGCGTTGTAGGAGGGGAGACCCAGTACTTC
NA,medium-sized,TRBJ2-7,TRBV9,CASSAVASSYEQYF,TGTGCCAGCAGCGCGGTCGCCAGCTCCTACGAGCAGTACTTC
NA,many,TRBJ1-2,TRBV19,CASSIGQGFPAVTF,TGTGCCAGTAGTATTGGGCAGGGGTTCCCGGCGGTCACCTTC
NA,NA,TRBJ1-1,TRBV2,CASGRGNTEAFF,TGTGCCAGCGGCAGGGGGAACACTGAAGCTTTCTTT
TRBD1,NA,TRBJ1-2,TRBV29-1,CSILGQDLNYGYTF,TGCAGCATTTTGGGACAGGACCTTAACTATGGCTACACCTTC
TRBD1,once,TRBJ2-5,TRBV5-1,CASSSLGRGTGGMKTQYF,TGCGCCAGCAGCTCCCTGGGGCGTGGGACAGGGGGCATGAAGACCCAGTACTTC
TRBD1,NA,TRBJ1-5,TRBV2,CASSEGTGGGNQPQHF,TGTGCCAGCAGTGAAGGGACAGGGGGCGGCAATCAGCCCCAGCATTTT
NA,NA,TRBJ2-2,TRBV5-1,CASSQEYTGELFF,TGCGCCAGCAGCCAGGAGTACACCGGGGAGCTGTTTTTT
NA,once,TRBJ1-4,TRBV2,CASSLEGRGEKLFF,TGTGCCAGTTCCTTAGAAGGTCGGGGAGAAAAACTGTTTTTT
NA,NA,TRBJ2-1,TRBV7-8,CASSLVVAEIYNEQFF,TGTGCCAGCAGCTTAGTTGTAGCGGAGATCTACAATGAGCAGTTCTTC
NA,NA,TRBJ1-4,TRBV19,CASSPGTATNEKLFF,TGTGCCAGTAGTCCTGGGACGGCAACTAATGAAAAACTGTTTTTT
NA,NA,TRBJ1-5,TRBV27,CASSFTGKSNQPQHF,TGTGCCAGCAGTTTTACCGGGAAGAGCAATCAGCCCCAGCATTTT
TRBD1,NA,TRBJ2-7,TRBV7-7,CASSLDRGEEQYF,TGTGCCAGCAGCTTAGACAGGGGGGAAGAGCAGTACTTC
NA,NA,TRBJ1-2,TRBV7-9,CASSLTQGSPNYGYTF,TGTGCCAGCAGCCTGACCCAGGGCTCCCCTAACTATGGCTACACCTTC
TRBD1,NA,TRBJ2-1,TRBV4-1,CASSPEISRGREQFF,TGCGCCAGCAGCCCGGAGATAAGTAGGGGGCGGGAGCAGTTCTTC
NA,NA,TRBJ1-4,TRBV6-4,CASSDVSLTEGSEKLFF,TGTGCCAGCAGTGACGTCTCCCTGACTGAGGGGTCAGAAAAACTGTTTTTT
NA,NA,TRBJ1-6,TRBV7-2,CASSRDGGSPLHF,TGTGCCAGCAGCCGAGACGGGGGCTCACCCCTCCACTTT
NA,few,TRBJ1-2,TRBV2,CASSPNSYGYTF,TGTGCCAGCAGTCCAAATAGCTATGGCTACACCTTC
TRBD2,NA,TRBJ2-3,TRBV29-1,CSLRGLAGRTDTQYF,TGCAGCCTACGGGGACTAGCGGGGCGCACAGATACGCAGTATTTT
NA,many,TRBJ1-6,TRBV2,CASKGGGPNSPLHF,TGTGCCAGCAAGGGCGGGGGGCCTAATTCACCCCTCCACTTT
TRBD2,few,TRBJ2-1,TRBV7-6,CASSVSGGYNEQFF,TGTGCCAGCAGCGTAAGCGGGGGTTACAATGAGCAGTTCTTC
TRBD1,NA,TRBJ1-6,TRBV6-1,CAISQGRSPLHF,TGTGCCATTTCACAGGGGAGGTCACCCCTCCACTTT
NA,NA,TRBJ2-5,TRBV2,CASSRTTLFGTQYF,TGTGCCAGCAGTAGGACCACCTTATTCGGGACCCAGTACTTC
NA,once,TRBJ2-5,TRBV11-2,CASSLEGVTQYF,TGTGCCAGCAGCTTAGAGGGCGTCACCCAGTACTTC
TRBD1,NA,TRBJ2-1,TRBV25-1,CASSEYGGTGVGQFF,TGTGCCAGCAGTGAATACGGGGGGACAGGGGTCGGGCAGTTCTTC
TRBD1,NA,TRBJ1-1,TRBV5-1,CASSLGDRDEAFF,TGCGCCAGCAGCTTGGGGGACAGAGATGAAGCTTTCTTT
NA,NA,TRBJ1-6,TRBV5-4,CASSLGGASTLHF,TGTGCCAGCAGCTTGGGGGGGGCTAGTACCCTCCACTTT
TRBD1,NA,TRBJ2-3,TRBV5-1,CASTRGGSTDTQYF,TGCGCCAGCACAAGAGGGGGCAGCACAGATACGCAGTATTTT
NA,NA,TRBJ1-5,TRBV7-6,CASSPRGYSNQPQHF,TGTGCCAGCAGCCCCAGGGGTTATAGCAATCAGCCCCAGCATTTT
NA,NA,TRBJ2-7,TRBV12-5,CASGFEGSYEQYF,TGTGCTAGTGGTTTTGAGGGTTCCTACGAGCAGTACTTC
NA,NA,TRBJ1-5,TRBV28,CASSLYSGWDNQPQHF,TGTGCCAGCAGTTTATACTCCGGATGGGACAATCAGCCCCAGCATTTT
TRBD1,NA,TRBJ1-5,TRBV2,CASSDTGGDQPQHF,TGTGCCAGCAGCGATACAGGGGGCGATCAGCCCCAGCATTTT
TRBD1,NA,TRBJ1-2,TRBV4-3,CASSQDRTVLSSGYTF,TGCGCCAGCAGCCAGGACAGGACAGTATTATCATCTGGCTACACCTTC
NA,NA,TRBJ1-4,TRBV7-9,CANEKLFF,TGTGCCAATGAAAAACTGTTTTTT
TRBD1,once,TRBJ2-7,TRBV29-1,CSGITGTGAHEQYF,TGCAGCGGCATCACCGGGACAGGGGCACACGAGCAGTACTTC
TRBD2,NA,TRBJ2-3,TRBV7-2,CASSPSGASGGNTQYF,TGTGCCAGCAGCCCGTCAGGGGCTAGCGGGGGCAATACGCAGTATTTT
NA,NA,TRBJ2-7,TRBV5-1,CASSLGSGYEQYF,TGCGCCAGCAGCTTGGGGAGCGGCTACGAGCAGTACTTC
NA,NA,TRBJ1-3,TRBV4-1,CASSHPGADRGNTIYF,TGCGCCAGCAGCCACCCCGGCGCTGACAGAGGAAACACCATATATTTT
NA,NA,TRBJ1-6,TRBV27,CASSADSSPYNSPLHF,TGTGCCAGCAGTGCGGACAGCTCTCCCTATAATTCACCCCTCCACTTT
TRBD2,NA,TRBJ2-7,TRBV4-2,CASSQGRLAGGDEQYF,TGTGCCAGCAGCCAAGGGCGTCTAGCGGGGGGGGACGAGCAGTACTTC
TRBD1,few,TRBJ2-7,TRBV18,CASSSWTGLEQYF,TGTGCCAGCTCGTCTTGGACAGGGCTCGAGCAGTACTTC
NA,NA,TRBJ2-7,TRBV6-6,CASSWGYEQYF,TGTGCCAGCAGTTGGGGCTACGAGCAGTACTTC
NA,NA,TRBJ1-1,TRBV5-4,CASSHRDDTEAFF,TGTGCCAGCAGTCACCGGGACGACACTGAAGCTTTCTTT
NA,NA,TRBJ2-1,TRBV12-5,CASGLTPEGEQFF,TGTGCTAGTGGTTTGACACCCGAGGGTGAGCAGTTCTTC
TRBD2,NA,TRBJ2-1,TRBV7-6,CASSLATGTSLLNEQFF,TGTGCCAGCAGCTTAGCCACCGGGACTAGCCTACTCAATGAGCAGTTCTTC
NA,NA,TRBJ2-1,TRBV7-9,CASSQDGGRDEQFF,TGTGCCAGCAGCCAAGACGGGGGTAGGGATGAGCAGTTCTTC
NA,NA,TRBJ1-4,TRBV2,CASSPLVNEKLFF,TGTGCCAGCAGTCCCCTAGTGAATGAAAAACTGTTTTTT
TRBD1,few,TRBJ1-2,TRBV28,CASSFVDRAYGYTF,TGTGCCAGCAGTTTTGTGGACAGGGCCTATGGCTACACCTTC
TRBD2,NA,TRBJ2-7,TRBV5-1,CASSFVGATSGLSYEQYF,TGCGCCAGCAGCTTTGTGGGGGCAACTAGCGGCCTCTCCTACGAGCAGTACTTC
NA,few,TRBJ2-2,TRBV11-2,CASSLGGGETGELFF,TGTGCCAGCAGCTTAGGAGGCGGAGAGACCGGGGAGCTGTTTTTT
NA,NA,TRBJ1-2,TRBV25-1,CASSESELANYGYTF,TGTGCCAGCAGTGAATCGGAACTAGCTAACTATGGCTACACCTTC
TRBD1,NA,TRBJ2-7,TRBV4-2,CASSPIGTGSYEQYF,TGTGCCAGCAGCCCGATAGGGACAGGGTCCTACGAGCAGTACTTC
TRBD1,NA,TRBJ2-5,TRBV10-3,CAIRRDRGEETQYF,TGTGCCATCAGACGGGACAGGGGGGAAGAGACCCAGTACTTC
TRBD2,NA,TRBJ2-1,TRBV4-1,CASSHPPGLVSPGVPEQFF,TGCGCCAGCAGCCATCCCCCGGGACTAGTTTCCCCTGGGGTGCCTGAGCAGTTCTTC
TRBD1,few,TRBJ1-6,TRBV14,CASSLTRGQSFNSPLHF,TGTGCCAGCAGCCTTACCCGGGGACAGAGTTTTAATTCACCCCTCCACTTT
NA,once,TRBJ2-6,TRBV5-1,CASSLQSGANVLTF,TGCGCCAGCAGCTTACAGTCTGGGGCCAACGTCCTGACTTTC